The present T cell receptor beta chain was sequenced within a study of blood T cell repertoires in COVID-19. About the study: T cells, B-cell-depleted T cells, or PBMCs supplied cDNA or gDNA.

The authors' processing: For nucleated cells, counts were estimated from reference gene primer amplification. The table came from immunoSEQ multiplex PCR; TCRdb's copy has only in-frame clones and leaves some out. V and J calls and clone size are copied from that table; D and trimming were computed from the DNA. In the table there are fewer than 400,000 clones, around 84% of which are singletons. The germline V and J ends were trimmed by 2 bases and 2 bases, with 19 bases remaining between them. Germline CDR1 SGHNT, CDR2 YENEEA. The CDR3 covers 17 residues. This clone came up once. This receptor was identified in a woman between 25 and 40 years old who had been exposed to COVID-19. The sample comprised PBMCs or T cells enriched from blood (not recorded which). The chain carries TRBV11-3 and TRBJ2-7, with D tentatively TRBD2 (5 bases). Written as DNA, the CDR3 is TGTGCCAGCAGCTTAAACTGGGGAGTCCTCCTTACCTACGAGCAGTACTTC. It translates to CASSLNWGVLLTYEQYF.